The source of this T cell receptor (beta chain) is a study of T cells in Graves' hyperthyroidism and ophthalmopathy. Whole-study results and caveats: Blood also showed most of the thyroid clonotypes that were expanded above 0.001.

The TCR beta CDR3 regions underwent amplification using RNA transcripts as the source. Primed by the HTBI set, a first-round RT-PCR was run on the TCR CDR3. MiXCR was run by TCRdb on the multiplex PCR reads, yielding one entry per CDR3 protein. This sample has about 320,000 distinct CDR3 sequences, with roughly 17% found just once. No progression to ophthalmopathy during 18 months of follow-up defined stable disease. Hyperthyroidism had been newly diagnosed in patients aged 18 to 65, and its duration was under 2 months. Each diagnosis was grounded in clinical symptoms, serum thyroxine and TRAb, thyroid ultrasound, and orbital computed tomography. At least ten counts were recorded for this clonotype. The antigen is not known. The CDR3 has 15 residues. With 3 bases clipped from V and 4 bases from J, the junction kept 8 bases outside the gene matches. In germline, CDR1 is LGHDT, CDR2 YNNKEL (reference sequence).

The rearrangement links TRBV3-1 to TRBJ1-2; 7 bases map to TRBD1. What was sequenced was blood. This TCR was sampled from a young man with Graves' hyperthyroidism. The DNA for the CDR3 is TGTGCCAGCAGCCACACAGGGGAGATAATCTATGGCTACACCTTC. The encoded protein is CASSHTGEIIYGYTF.